The entry below describes one TCR beta chain. The CDR3 runs 16 residues. Deletions cut 3 bases from V and 2 bases from J, with 14 bases between. In germline, CDR1 is MNHNS, CDR2 SASEGT. The data were taken from a study of blood T cell repertoires in COVID-19. In terms of age and location, participants ranged from roughly 18 to 90 years and lived in about two dozen US areas. Participants' reported clinical history set cohort assignment. Sequencing used immunoSEQ multiplex PCR; TCRdb keeps in-frame clones, though not all of them. The profile covers 250,000 to 400,000 clones, with 75% to 90% appearing a single time and about 2% taken by the ten largest.

The chain links TRBV6-1 to TRBJ2-1; D gene ambiguous. The clonotype comes from a young woman who had been exposed to COVID-19. Specimen: PBMCs or T cells enriched from blood (not recorded which). This chain's CDR3 is CASSDTTRNAYNEQFF. The CDR3 DNA is TGTGCCAGCAGTGACACGACTCGTAACGCCTACAATGAGCAGTTCTTC.